This T cell receptor (beta chain) was recovered during a study of shared clonotypes between healthy human individuals. Study-level points and caveats: Investigators expected sequencing depth to affect clonotype sharing among donors.

The protocol was immunoSEQ multiplex PCR, while the TCRdb copy is restricted to in-frame clones and leaves out a portion. Among some 490,000 clones listed, approximately 80% were seen once. This CDR3 spans 15 amino acids. Looked up from germline, CDR1 is KGHSH and CDR2 is LQKENI. V lost 0 bases and J 2 bases, leaving 8 bases between the germline ends. As concerns this clone: Its antigen is still unknown.

The sequence was obtained from a woman aged 40 to 49 in good health. Some clones in this sample may be carry-over from other donors' samples. The V gene is TRBV18, the J gene TRBJ1-3; D is ambiguous. The sample consisted of PBMCs. The CDR3 loop reads CASSPPGLTGNTIYF. The CDR3 bases are TGTGCCAGCTCACCACCAGGGTTGACTGGAAACACCATATATTTT.